A selection of T cell receptor beta chains follows, all from one sample in a study of T cell responses to AZD1222 COVID-19 vaccine. The assay was immunoSEQ multiplex PCR, and TCRdb's table has in-frame clones only and misses some. The sample holds around 90,000 clones, 86% seen once. The sample was peripheral blood, taken on day 0 of AZD1222 vaccination. The receptors come from an adult in good health. The CDR3 runs from the conserved cysteine through the conserved F or W. D genes are given only for firm matches. Some rows mark clone size as missing; the rest say once, few, many or name a class of expanded clone.

.	TRBV6-5	TRBD1	TRBJ2-7	TGTGCCAGCAGTTTAACAGGGGGATCCTACGAGCAGTACTTC	CASSLTGGSYEQYF
.	TRBV27	TRBD1	TRBJ1-2	TGTGCCAGCAGAACCTCGACAGGGGACTATGGCTACACCTTC	CASRTSTGDYGYTF
once	TRBV30	TRBD2	TRBJ2-2	TGTGCCTGGAGTGTACCCGGGGGGGCTCTTACCGGGGAGCTGTTTTTT	CAWSVPGGALTGELFF
.	TRBV29-1	.	TRBJ2-2	TGCAGCGCTGGGGGGCGACAGAACACCGGGGAGCTGTTTTTT	CSAGGRQNTGELFF
few	TRBV3-1/TRBV3-2	.	TRBJ1-2	TGTGCCAGCAGCCAAGATTTAGGCTATGGCTACACCTTC	CASSQDLGYGYTF
.	TRBV24-1	.	TRBJ2-7	TGTGCCACCAGTGACCGGGACACCCCTCGCGAGCAGTACTTC	CATSDRDTPREQYF
.	TRBV4-3	.	TRBJ2-1	TGCGCCAGCAGGGGGGACAACTACAATGAGCAGTTCTTC	CASRGDNYNEQFF
.	TRBV12-3/TRBV12-4	.	TRBJ1-2	TGTGCCAGCCGACAGTTCTATGGCTACACCTTC	CASRQFYGYTF
.	TRBV18	TRBD1	TRBJ1-2	TGTGCCAGCTCATCAGGGGGTGGCTACACCTTC	CASSSGGGYTF
.	TRBV27	.	TRBJ2-3	TGTGCCAGCAGCTCTGGGTCATATCGTACTATCACAGATACGCAGTATTTT	CASSSGSYRTITDTQYF
.	TRBV7-8	TRBD2	TRBJ2-2	TGTGCCAGCAGCAACCGAGCGGGAGGGAACACCGGGGAGCTGTTTTTT	CASSNRAGGNTGELFF
.	TRBV30	TRBD2	TRBJ2-7	TGTGCCTGGAGTCTACTAGCGCACGAGCAGTACTTC	CAWSLLAHEQYF
.	TRBV5-1	TRBD1	TRBJ2-1	TGCGCCACCTCGACAGGGTCGTACAATGAGCAGTTCTTC	CATSTGSYNEQFF
.	TRBV7-6	TRBD2	TRBJ2-3	TGTGCCAGCAGCCCCCAGACTAGCGGGAGTGGTGATACGCAGTATTTT	CASSPQTSGSGDTQYF
.	TRBV4-3	TRBD2	TRBJ2-2	TGCGCCAGCAGCCGGACCTTAGCGGGAGGGACCGGGGAGCTGTTTTTT	CASSRTLAGGTGELFF
.	TRBV29-1	TRBD1	TRBJ2-4	TGCAGCGGAACCGGGACAGAAAACATTCAGTACTTC	CSGTGTENIQYF
.	TRBV11-3	TRBD2	TRBJ2-5	TGTGCCAGCAGCTTGGCGGGAGGGCCGGAGACCCAGTACTTC	CASSLAGGPETQYF
.	TRBV28	.	TRBJ1-1	TGTGCCAGCAGTTTAGGGGGGAGTGCAGCTGAAGCTTTCTTT	CASSLGGSAAEAFF
.	TRBV10-2	TRBD1	TRBJ2-7	TGCGCCAGCAGCTCACTAAGGACAGGGGGCTACGAGCAGTACTTC	CASSSLRTGGYEQYF
once	TRBV5-1	TRBD1	TRBJ1-2	TGCGCCAGCAGCTCAGCGACAGGGGGGTATGGCTACACCTTC	CASSSATGGYGYTF
.	TRBV3-1/TRBV3-2	TRBD2	TRBJ2-5	TGTGCCAGCAGCCCATCTCTAGCGGGGAACCAAGAGACCCAGTACTTC	CASSPSLAGNQETQYF
.	TRBV6-6	.	TRBJ1-1	TGTGCCAGCAGTCGAGACAGAAGAGAGAACACTGAAGCTTTCTTT	CASSRDRRENTEAFF
.	TRBV21-1	.	TRBJ1-5	TGTGCCAGCCAGACGGGGGGGCTCAGAGGGGGCAATCAGCCCCAGCATTTT	CASQTGGLRGGNQPQHF
.	TRBV5-6	.	TRBJ2-5	TGTGCCAGCAGCACAACCGGGAACCCGAAAAGAGAGACCCAGTACTTC	CASSTTGNPKRETQYF
.	TRBV9	TRBD2	TRBJ2-7	TGTGCCAGCAGCGGGGGGGGTCCGCCAGGATCCTACGAGCAGTACTTC	CASSGGGPPGSYEQYF
.	TRBV10-3	TRBD1	TRBJ1-1	TGTGCCATCAGTCCTGGGACAGGGTTGGGAGAAGCTTTCTTT	CAISPGTGLGEAFF
.	TRBV2	.	TRBJ2-5	TGTGCCAGCAAGGAAGATGGAGAGACCCAGTACTTC	CASKEDGETQYF
.	TRBV27	TRBD2	TRBJ2-2	TGTGCCAGCAGTTTAACTAGCGGGAGCAGCGGGGAGCTGTTTTTT	CASSLTSGSSGELFF
.	TRBV5-4	.	TRBJ2-3	TGTGCCAGCAGCTTGGAATCCGGAGATACGCAGTATTTT	CASSLESGDTQYF
.	TRBV7-9	.	TRBJ1-4	TGTGCCAGCAGCTTAGGCAGTCCACCTATAAATGAAAAACTGTTTTTT	CASSLGSPPINEKLFF
few	TRBV28	.	TRBJ1-5	TGTGCCAGCAGCTCGGCAGGGGCTAACAATCAGCCCCAGCATTTT	CASSSAGANNQPQHF
.	TRBV14	TRBD2	TRBJ2-1	TGTGCCAGCAGCAATAGCGGGTACAATGAGCAGTTCTTC	CASSNSGYNEQFF
.	TRBV11-2	.	TRBJ2-1	TGTGCCAGCAGCTTACGGGACTTCTACAATGAGCAGTTCTTC	CASSLRDFYNEQFF
.	TRBV11-3	.	TRBJ2-3	TGTGCCAGCAGCTTCGGCGTGAGCGGGCACACAGATACGCAGTATTTT	CASSFGVSGHTDTQYF
.	TRBV19	.	TRBJ2-7	TGTGCCAGTAGTCCCCCCGGGACACAAGTCTACGAGCAGTACTTC	CASSPPGTQVYEQYF
.	TRBV29-1	.	TRBJ1-1	TGCAGCGTTGAAGACTGGACGGAAGTACAGGGAACTGAAGCTTTCTTT	CSVEDWTEVQGTEAFF
.	TRBV5-5	.	TRBJ2-7	TGTGCCAGCAGCTGGACAGTAGGCTACGAGCAGTACTTC	CASSWTVGYEQYF
.	TRBV19	.	TRBJ2-3	TGTGCCAGTAGTATCCGAGGGGGAGGTAGCACAGATACGCAGTATTTT	CASSIRGGGSTDTQYF
.	TRBV3-1/TRBV3-2	.	TRBJ1-1	TGTGCCAGCAGCCAAGGGGCAGGACAACACACTGAAGCTTTCTTT	CASSQGAGQHTEAFF
once	TRBV5-1	.	TRBJ2-1	TGCGCCAGCAGCTTGGCCAGGGGAAGCGGAAATGAGGGGCAGTTCTTC	CASSLARGSGNEGQFF
.	TRBV5-1	.	TRBJ1-3	TGCGCCAGCAGCCCCTCGGCAAAACGTGGAGGAAACACCATATATTTT	CASSPSAKRGGNTIYF
.	TRBV7-8	.	TRBJ1-3	TGTGCCAGCAGCTACACAGCTTCTGGAAACACCATATATTTT	CASSYTASGNTIYF
.	TRBV24-1	.	TRBJ1-1	TGTGCCACCAGTGATTTCGGCAGAGGCCCCCTGGGCACTGAAGCTTTCTTT	CATSDFGRGPLGTEAFF
.	TRBV3-1/TRBV3-2	.	TRBJ2-5	TGTGCCAGCAGCCGGAGGACCCTCGGGACATCAGAGACCCAGTACTTC	CASSRRTLGTSETQYF
.	TRBV11-3	.	TRBJ1-1	TGTGCCAGCAGCCAGAGACTGAACACTGAAGCTTTCTTT	CASSQRLNTEAFF
.	TRBV6-2/TRBV6-3	TRBD2	TRBJ2-2	TGTGCCAGCAGCTTCCCTATAGCGGGAGGGCCGAGCACCGGGGAGCTGTTTTTT	CASSFPIAGGPSTGELFF
.	TRBV6-5	.	TRBJ2-7	TGTGCCAGCAGTAGAGCCTACGAGCAGTACTTC	CASSRAYEQYF
.	TRBV5-1	.	TRBJ1-2	TGCGCCAGCAGCCCGGGGACGGGACGATATGGCTACACCTTC	CASSPGTGRYGYTF
.	TRBV7-8	TRBD1	TRBJ2-3	TGTGCCAGCACCCCGGGACAGGGGTTTGAAGATACGCAGTATTTT	CASTPGQGFEDTQYF
.	TRBV16	TRBD2	TRBJ2-7	TGTGCCAGCAGCCAATCCGGGACTAGCGGGGGGTCTTCATTAGCCTACGAGCAGTACTTC	CASSQSGTSGGSSLAYEQYF
.	TRBV18	.	TRBJ1-1	TGTGCCAGCTCACAGGGACTGATTATGAACACTGAAGCTTTCTTT	CASSQGLIMNTEAFF